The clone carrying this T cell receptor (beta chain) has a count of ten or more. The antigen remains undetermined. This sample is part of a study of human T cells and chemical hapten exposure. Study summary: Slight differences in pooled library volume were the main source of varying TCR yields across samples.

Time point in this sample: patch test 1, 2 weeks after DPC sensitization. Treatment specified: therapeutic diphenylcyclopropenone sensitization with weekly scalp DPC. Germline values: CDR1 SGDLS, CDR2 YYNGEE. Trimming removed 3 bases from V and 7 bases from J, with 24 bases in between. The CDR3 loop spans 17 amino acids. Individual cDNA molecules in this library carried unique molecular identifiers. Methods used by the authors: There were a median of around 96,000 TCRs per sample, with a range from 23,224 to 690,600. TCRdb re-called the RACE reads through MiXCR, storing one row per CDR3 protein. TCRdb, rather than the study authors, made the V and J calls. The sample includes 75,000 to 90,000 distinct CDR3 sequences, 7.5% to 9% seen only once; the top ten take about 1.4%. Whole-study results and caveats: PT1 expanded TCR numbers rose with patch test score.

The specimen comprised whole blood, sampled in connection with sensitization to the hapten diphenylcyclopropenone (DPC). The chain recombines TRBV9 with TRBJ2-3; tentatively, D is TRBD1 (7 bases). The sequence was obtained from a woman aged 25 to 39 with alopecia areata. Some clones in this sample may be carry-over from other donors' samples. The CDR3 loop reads CASSAPGQAWGVHTQYF. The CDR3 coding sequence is TGTGCCAGCAGCGCGCCAGGACAGGCCTGGGGGGTACATACGCAGTATTTT.